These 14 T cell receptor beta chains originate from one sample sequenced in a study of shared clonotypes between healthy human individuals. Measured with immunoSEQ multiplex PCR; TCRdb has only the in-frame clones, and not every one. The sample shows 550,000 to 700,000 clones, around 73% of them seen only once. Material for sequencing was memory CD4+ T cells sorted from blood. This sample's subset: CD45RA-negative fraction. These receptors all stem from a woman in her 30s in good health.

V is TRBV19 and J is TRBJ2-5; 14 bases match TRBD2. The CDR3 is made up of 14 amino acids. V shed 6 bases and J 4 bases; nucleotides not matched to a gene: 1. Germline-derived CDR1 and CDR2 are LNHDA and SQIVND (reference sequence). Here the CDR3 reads CASRGLAGAETQYF. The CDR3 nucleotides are TGTGCCAGTAGGGGACTAGCGGGAGCAGAGACCCAGTACTTC. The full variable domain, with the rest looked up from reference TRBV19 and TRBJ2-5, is DGGITQSPKYLFRKEGQNVTLSCEQNLNHDAMYWYRQDPGQGLRLIYYSQIVNDFQKGDIAEGYSVSREKKESFPLTVTSAQKNPTAFYLCASRGLAGAETQYFGPGTRLLVL.

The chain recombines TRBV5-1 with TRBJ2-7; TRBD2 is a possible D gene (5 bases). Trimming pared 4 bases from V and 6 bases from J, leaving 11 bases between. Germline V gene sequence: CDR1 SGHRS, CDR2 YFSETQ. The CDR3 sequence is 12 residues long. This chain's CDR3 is CASSTSSSEQYF. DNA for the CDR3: TGCGCCAGCAGCACATCTAGCAGCGAGCAGTACTTC.

As DNA, the CDR3 is TGTGCCAGCAGCGAAGGGACTAGCGTATGGCAAGAGACCCAGTACTTC. Translating gives CASSEGTSVWQETQYF. The chain carries TRBV7-2 and TRBJ2-5; the match to TRBD2 covers 10 bases. Germline CDR1 SGHTA, CDR2 FQGNSA. Trimming cost V 5 bases and J 2 bases; bases outside gene matches: 8. This CDR3 spans 16 amino acids.

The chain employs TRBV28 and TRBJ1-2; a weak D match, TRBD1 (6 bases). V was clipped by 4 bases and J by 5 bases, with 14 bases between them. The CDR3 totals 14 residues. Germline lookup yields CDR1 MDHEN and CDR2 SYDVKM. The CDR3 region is CASSSPQGWYGYTF. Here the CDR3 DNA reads TGTGCCAGCAGTTCCCCACAGGGATGGTATGGCTACACCTTC.

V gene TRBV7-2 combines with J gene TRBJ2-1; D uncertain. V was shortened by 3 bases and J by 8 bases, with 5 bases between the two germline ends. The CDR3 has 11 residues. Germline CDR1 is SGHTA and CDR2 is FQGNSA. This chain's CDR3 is CASSFRYEQFF. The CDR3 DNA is TGTGCCAGCAGCTTTAGGTATGAGCAGTTCTTC.

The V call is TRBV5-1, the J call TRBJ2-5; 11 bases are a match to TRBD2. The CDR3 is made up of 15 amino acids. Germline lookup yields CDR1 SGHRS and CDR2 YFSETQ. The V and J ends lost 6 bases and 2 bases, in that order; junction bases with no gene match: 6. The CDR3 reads CASTPSGRWQETQYF. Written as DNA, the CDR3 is TGCGCCAGCACCCCTAGCGGGAGGTGGCAAGAGACCCAGTACTTC.

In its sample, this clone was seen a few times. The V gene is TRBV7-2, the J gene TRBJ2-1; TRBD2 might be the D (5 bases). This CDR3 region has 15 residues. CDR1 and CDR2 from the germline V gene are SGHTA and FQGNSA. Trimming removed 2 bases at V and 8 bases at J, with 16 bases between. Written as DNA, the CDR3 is TGTGCCAGCAGCTTATGGGAGACACGGGCGGATGAGCAGTTCTTC. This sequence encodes CASSLWETRADEQFF.

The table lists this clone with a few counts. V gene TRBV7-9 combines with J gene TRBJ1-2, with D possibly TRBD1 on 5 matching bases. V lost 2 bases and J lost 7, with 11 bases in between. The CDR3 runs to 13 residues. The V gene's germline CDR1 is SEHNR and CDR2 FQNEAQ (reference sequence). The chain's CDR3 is CASSLTGAGGYTF. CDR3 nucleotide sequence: TGTGCCAGCAGCTTAACAGGTGCCGGTGGCTACACCTTC.

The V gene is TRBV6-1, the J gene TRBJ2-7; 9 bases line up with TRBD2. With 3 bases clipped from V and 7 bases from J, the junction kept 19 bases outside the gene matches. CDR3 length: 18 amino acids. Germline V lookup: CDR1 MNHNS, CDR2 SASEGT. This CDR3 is CASSDLIGGLAGRGEQYF. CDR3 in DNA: TGTGCCAGCAGTGACCTAATAGGGGGGCTAGCGGGGAGGGGAGAGCAGTACTTC.

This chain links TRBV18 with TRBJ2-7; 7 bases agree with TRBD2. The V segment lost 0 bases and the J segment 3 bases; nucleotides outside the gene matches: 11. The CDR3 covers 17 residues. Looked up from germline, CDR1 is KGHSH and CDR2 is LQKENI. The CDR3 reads CASSPPLDLAELYEQYF. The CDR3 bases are TGTGCCAGCTCACCACCACTAGATCTAGCGGAGCTCTACGAGCAGTACTTC.

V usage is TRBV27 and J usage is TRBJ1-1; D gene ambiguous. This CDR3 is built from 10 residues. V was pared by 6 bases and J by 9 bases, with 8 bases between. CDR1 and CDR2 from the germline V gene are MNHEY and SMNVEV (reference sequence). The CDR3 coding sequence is TGTGCCAGCAGCTGGGGAAAAGCTTTCTTT. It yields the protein CASSWGKAFF.

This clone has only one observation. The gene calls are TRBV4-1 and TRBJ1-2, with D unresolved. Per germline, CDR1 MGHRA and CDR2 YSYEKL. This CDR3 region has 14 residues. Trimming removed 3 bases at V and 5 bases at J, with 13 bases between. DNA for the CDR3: TGCGCCAGCAGCCAGACGCTGACGACGTATGGCTACACCTTC. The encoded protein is CASSQTLTTYGYTF.

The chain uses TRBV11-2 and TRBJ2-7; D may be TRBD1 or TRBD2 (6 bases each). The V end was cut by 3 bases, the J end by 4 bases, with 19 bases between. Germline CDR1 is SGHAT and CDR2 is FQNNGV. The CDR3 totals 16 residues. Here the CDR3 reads CASSFFNGGRRYEQYF. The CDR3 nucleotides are TGTGCCAGCAGCTTTTTTAATGGGGGGCGGAGGTACGAGCAGTACTTC.

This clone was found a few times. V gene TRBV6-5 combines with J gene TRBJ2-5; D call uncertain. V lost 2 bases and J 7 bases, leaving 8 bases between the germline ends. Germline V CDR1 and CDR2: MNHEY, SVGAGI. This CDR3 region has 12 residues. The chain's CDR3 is CASSYVSGTQYF. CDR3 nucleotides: TGTGCCAGCAGTTACGTCTCTGGGACCCAGTACTTC.